The sequence of this T cell receptor beta chain was determined in a study of beta chain features in type 1 diabetes. The germline V gene encodes CDR1 MDHEN and CDR2 SYDVKM. V was pared by 7 bases and J by 7 bases, with 14 bases between. The CDR3 runs 13 residues. Study-wide findings and caveats: All four CD4+ subsets from Type 1 diabetes patients carried moderately but significantly shorter TCRB CDR3s. There were fewer insertions and more deletions at the VDJ junctions of type 1 diabetes patients.

Sequenced material consisted of expressed TCRB transcripts (all of the isolated RNA was reverse transcribed). The data were produced by immunoSEQ multiplex PCR, yet TCRdb's version contains in-frame clones alone and is incomplete. The repertoire has about 900,000 clones, about a sixth of them found once; the top ten carry 0.023%. Populations isolated by sorting all had purity greater than 98%. This clone was counted only a few times. No antigen is known for it. The clonotype was recovered from a woman aged 18-30 years in good health. The V and J genes are TRBV28 and TRBJ1-5; D unresolved. Source material: naive CD4+ T cells from blood. The CDR3 region has the DNA TGTGCCAGCATGAGAGGGCCGCGGCAGCCCCAGCATTTT. Translation: CASMRGPRQPQHF.